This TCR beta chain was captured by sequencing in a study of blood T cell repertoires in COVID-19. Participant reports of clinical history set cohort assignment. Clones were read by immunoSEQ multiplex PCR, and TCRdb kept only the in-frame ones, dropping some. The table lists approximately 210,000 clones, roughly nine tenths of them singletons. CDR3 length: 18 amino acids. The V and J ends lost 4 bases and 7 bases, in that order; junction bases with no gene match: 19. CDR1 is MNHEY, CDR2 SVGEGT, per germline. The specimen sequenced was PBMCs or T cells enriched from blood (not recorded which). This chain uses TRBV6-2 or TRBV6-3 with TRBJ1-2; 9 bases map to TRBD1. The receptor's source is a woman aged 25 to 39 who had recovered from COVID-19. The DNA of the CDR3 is TGTGCCAGCAGTTCCAACCCCGCGGGACAGGGCTTAAGTTCTGGCTACACCTTC. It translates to CASSSNPAGQGLSSGYTF.